The clone carrying this T cell receptor delta chain was picked up a small number of times. The antigen is undetermined. TCRdb's protein, taken from a much larger clone, differs from this DNA's translation at residue 12, likely owing to a read error; the protein displayed comes from the DNA. This record comes from a study of γδ T cells in repeated Plasmodium falciparum infection. Points from the study as a whole: The Malian cohort came from a small rural village of predominantly one ethnic group.

Gammadelta T cells were flow-sorted from PBMC into Vgamma9/Vdelta2+ and Vdelta2-negative populations for bulk analysis. TCRdb re-analyzed the multiplex PCR reads via CATT. This sample has 90,000 to 95,000 delta-chain clones; less than 1% occur once, and the top ten carry 9.6%. Germline CDR1 reads TSWWSYY; CDR2 reads QGS. The CDR3 contains 21 residues. Trimming at V came to 8 bases and at J to 1 base, leaving 20 bases not matched to a gene. The specimen was gamma-delta T cells from blood. The receptor was isolated from a pool of human donors (malaria-infected and uninfected, not separated). This chain links TRDV1 with TRDJ2, with 12 nucleotides matching TRDD3. TCRdb carries no J gene annotation; the J gene was assigned here by matching the DNA with germline. The CDR3 coding sequence is TGTGCTCTTACCCTCGCCTCCTCTGGGGGATACGACCCATTTTTGACAGCACAACTCTTCTTT. Translated: CALTLASSGGYDPFLTAQLFF.